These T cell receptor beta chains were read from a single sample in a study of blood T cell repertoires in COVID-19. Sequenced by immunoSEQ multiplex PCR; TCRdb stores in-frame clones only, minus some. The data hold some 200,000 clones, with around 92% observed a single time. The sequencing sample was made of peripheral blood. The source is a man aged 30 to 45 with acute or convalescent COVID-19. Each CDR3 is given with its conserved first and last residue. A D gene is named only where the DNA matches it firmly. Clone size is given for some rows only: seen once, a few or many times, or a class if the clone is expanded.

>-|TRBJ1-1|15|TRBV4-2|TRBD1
TGTGCCAGCAGCAAACAGGGGGTGATGAACACTGAAGCTTTCTTT
CASSKQGVMNTEAFF
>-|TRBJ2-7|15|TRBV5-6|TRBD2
TGTGCCAGCAGCTTGGTTAGCGGGGGGGCAAACGAGCAGTACTTC
CASSLVSGGANEQYF
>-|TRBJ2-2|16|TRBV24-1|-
TGTGCCACCAGTGATCCGTCGGGGGGCATAACCGGGGAGCTGTTTTTT
CATSDPSGGITGELFF
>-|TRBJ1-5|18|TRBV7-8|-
TGTGCCAGCAGCCTTAGTAGGGTCCGCGACAGATTTCATCAGCCCCAGCATTTT
CASSLSRVRDRFHQPQHF
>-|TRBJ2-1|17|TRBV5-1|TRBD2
TGCGCCAGCAGCTTGAAATCCCGAGTAGCGGGGAGCAATGAGCAGTTCTTC
CASSLKSRVAGSNEQFF
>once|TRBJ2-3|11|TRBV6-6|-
TGTGCCAGCACTGAGCTCGATACGCAGTATTTT
CASTELDTQYF
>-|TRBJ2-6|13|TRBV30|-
TGTGCCGGTACAGTCTCTGGGGCCAACGTCCTGACTTTC
CAGTVSGANVLTF
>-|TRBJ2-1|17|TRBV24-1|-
TGTGCCACCAGTGATTCCCCGGCGGGCCTTATATACAATGAGCAGTTCTTC
CATSDSPAGLIYNEQFF
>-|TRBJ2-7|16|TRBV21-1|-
TGTGCCAGCAGCATACTGTCTAGCGGGCACTCCTACGAGCAGTACTTC
CASSILSSGHSYEQYF
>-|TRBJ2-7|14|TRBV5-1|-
TGCGCCAGCAGCTTAGGCGGCACAACCTACGAGCAGTACTTC
CASSLGGTTYEQYF
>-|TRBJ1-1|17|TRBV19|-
TGTGCCAGTAGTCTCCGGGGTTTAATGGTAGGGAACACTGAAGCTTTCTTT
CASSLRGLMVGNTEAFF
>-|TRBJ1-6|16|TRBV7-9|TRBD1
TGTGCCAGCAGCTTCACAGGGACAGGCTATAATTCACCCCTCCACTTT
CASSFTGTGYNSPLHF
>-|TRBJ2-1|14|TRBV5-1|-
TGCGCCAGCAGCCAGGGGAGGGACGCAAATGAGCAGTTCTTC
CASSQGRDANEQFF
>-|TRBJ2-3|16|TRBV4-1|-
TGCGCCAGCAGCCGGTTCGGGTCTCCAGTCCCAGATACGCAGTATTTT
CASSRFGSPVPDTQYF
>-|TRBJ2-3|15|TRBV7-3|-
TGTGCCAGCAGCTTAATGGGCTATAGCACAGATACGCAGTATTTT
CASSLMGYSTDTQYF
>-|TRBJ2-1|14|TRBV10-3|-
TGTGCCATCAGTGAGTACAAAGACGGAGCTGAGCAGTTCTTC
CAISEYKDGAEQFF
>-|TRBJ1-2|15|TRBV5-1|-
TGCGCCAGCAGCTTGGCCCTAGACAGGCGCTATGGCTACACCTTC
CASSLALDRRYGYTF
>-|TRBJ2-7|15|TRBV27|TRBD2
TGTGCCAGCAGTCCCTGGGGGACTAGCTCCTACGAGCAGTACTTC
CASSPWGTSSYEQYF
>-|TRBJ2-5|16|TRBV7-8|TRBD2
TGTGCCAGCAGCCCGACCCTAGCGGGGGGGCGAGAGACCCAGTACTTC
CASSPTLAGGRETQYF
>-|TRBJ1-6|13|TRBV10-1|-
TGCGCCAGCAGTGTTACAGGTTCCTCACCCCTCCACTTT
CASSVTGSSPLHF
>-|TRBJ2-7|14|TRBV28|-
TGTGCCAGCAAGGCTAGCGATAATCCCTACGAGCAGTACTTC
CASKASDNPYEQYF
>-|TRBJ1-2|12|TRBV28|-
TGTGCCAGCAGCAGTCTGGCGGCTGGCTACACCTTC
CASSSLAAGYTF
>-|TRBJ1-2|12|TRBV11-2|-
TGTGCCAGCAGCTTACCAGGCTATGGCTACACCTTC
CASSLPGYGYTF
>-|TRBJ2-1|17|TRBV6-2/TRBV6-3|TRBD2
TGTGCCAGCAGTTACCGGGCTAGCGGGGGGACACACAATGAGCAGTTCTTC
CASSYRASGGTHNEQFF
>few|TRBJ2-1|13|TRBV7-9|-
TGTGCCACCAAAACGCGCAGGAACAATGAGCAGTTCTTC
CATKTRRNNEQFF
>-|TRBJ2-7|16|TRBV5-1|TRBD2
TGCGCCAGCAGCTTGGGACTAGGGACTAGCTCCTACGAGCAGTACTTC
CASSLGLGTSSYEQYF
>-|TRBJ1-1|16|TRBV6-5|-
TGTGCCAGCAGTTACTCAGGGGCCACTAAGAACACTGAAGCTTTCTTT
CASSYSGATKNTEAFF
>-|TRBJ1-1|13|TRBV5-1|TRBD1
TGCGCCAGCAGCGTGACAGGGCTCACTGAAGCTTTCTTT
CASSVTGLTEAFF